The 17 T cell receptor beta chains below come from one sample, sequenced in a study of T cells in Graves' hyperthyroidism and ophthalmopathy (dated by TCRdb to the late 2010s). The library came from multiplex PCR. TCRdb names Illumina HiSeq 2000 as the instrument used. The TCR beta CDR3 regions were amplified from RNA transcripts. A first-round RT-PCR of the TCR CDR3 used the HTBI primer set with the Qiagen OneStep RT-PCR kit. In-frame beta chains were kept once TCRdb had trimmed the public reads at Q25 with fastp and called clones with MiXCR. Under each unique CDR3 protein, matching rows form one entry showing the most common genes and DNA. This sample lists 300,000 to 450,000 distinct CDR3 sequences; 20% to 30% were detected once. The ten largest clones add up to 73% of the sample. Sample: blood. These receptors originate from a man in his fifties with Graves' hyperthyroidism.

This clonotype was seen repeatedly, ten times or more. The chain employs TRBV3-1 and TRBJ1-1, with a weak D call TRBD1 (5 bases). The CDR3 runs 12 residues. Per germline, CDR1 LGHDT and CDR2 YNNKEL (reference sequence). Trimming took off 0 bases at V and 11 bases at J, with 10 bases between the two ends. The DNA for the CDR3 is TGTGCCAGCAGCCAAGAAGGGACTTGGGCTTTCTTT. This encodes CASSQEGTWAFF.

This clonotype showed up just a few times. The chain's CDR3 is CASSSDTIQGHEQYF. In nucleotides, the CDR3 is TGTGCCAGCAGTTCAGACACCATACAGGGCCACGAGCAGTACTTC. V usage is TRBV27 and J usage is TRBJ2-7, with TRBD1 as a possible D gene (6 bases). Per the germline V gene, CDR1 is MNHEY and CDR2 is SMNVEV (reference sequence). V was shortened by 4 bases and J by 5 bases, with 18 bases between the two germline ends. CDR3 length: 15 amino acids.

This clonotype has at least ten counts. The V call is TRBV28, the J call TRBJ2-1; 9 nucleotides agree with TRBD2. Germline CDR1 reads MDHEN; CDR2 reads SYDVKM. After removal of 0 bases from V and 6 bases from J, the junction contained 6 bases not matched to a gene. The CDR3 runs to 16 residues. CDR3 coding DNA: TGTGCCAGCAGTTTATGGGCGGGAGGGCCAAGCAATGAGCAGTTCTTC. Protein product: CASSLWAGGPSNEQFF.

The CDR3: CASSLGRGRSNQPQHF. CDR3 sequence (DNA): TGTGCCAGCAGCTTAGGCAGGGGAAGGAGCAATCAGCCCCAGCATTTT. The chain combines TRBV11-2 with TRBJ1-5, with D possibly matching TRBD1 (6 bases). Trimming left V 1 base short and J 1 base short, with 11 bases between. CDR3 length: 16 amino acids. The V gene's germline CDR1 is SGHAT and CDR2 FQNNGV. Drawing the rest from reference TRBV11-2 and TRBJ1-5, the complete variable domain is EAGVAQSPRYKIIEKRQSVAFWCNPISGHATLYWYQQILGQGPKLLIQFQNNGVVDDSQLPKDRFSAERLKGVDSTLKIQPAKLEDSAVYLCASSLGRGRSNQPQHFGDGTRLSIL.

The chain uses TRBV29-1 and TRBJ2-7, with D tentatively TRBD1 or TRBD2 (6 bases each). The ends were cut back, 4 bases at V and 6 bases at J, with 19 bases in the middle. This CDR3 is built from 14 residues. Per germline, CDR1 SQVTM and CDR2 ANQGSEA. CDR3 protein: CSVAGGQGTGEQYF. DNA of the CDR3: TGCAGCGTTGCTGGGGGGCAGGGGACGGGCGAGCAGTACTTC.

This clonotype has a handful of counts. This CDR3 reads CASSVDRLGNEQFF. CDR3 in DNA: TGTGCCAGCAGTGTGGATAGGCTTGGTAATGAGCAGTTCTTC. The chain employs TRBV25-1 and TRBJ2-1; no clear D. The germline V and J ends were trimmed by 4 bases and 7 bases, with 14 bases remaining between them. CDR3 length: 14 residues. Germline V gene data show CDR1 as MGHDK and CDR2 as SYGVNS.

This clonotype came up a few times. This sequence joins TRBV5-6 and TRBJ1-1; D uncertain. The CDR3 has 13 amino acids. V was cut by 5 bases and J by 2 bases, with 10 bases left in between. Looked up from germline, CDR1 is SGHDT and CDR2 is YYEEEE. CDR3 residues: CASSLLDNTEAFF. Written as DNA, the CDR3 is TGTGCCAGCAGTCTGTTGGATAACACTGAAGCTTTCTTT.

The V call is TRBV6-2 or TRBV6-3, the J call TRBJ1-6, with D uncertain. Germline V gene sequence: CDR1 MNHEY, CDR2 SVGEGT. V was trimmed by 5 bases and J by 0 bases, leaving 11 bases between them. This CDR3 has 16 residues. The CDR3 protein is CASSDTTSSYNSPLHF. In DNA, the CDR3 is TGTGCCAGCAGTGACACGACGAGCTCCTATAATTCACCCCTCCACTTT.

CDR3 in DNA: TGCGCCAGCAGCCCGGAAGGATCACCCCTCCACTTT. Its translation is CASSPEGSPLHF. V usage is TRBV5-1 and J usage is TRBJ1-6; D not resolved. Germline CDR1 reads SGHRS; CDR2 reads YFSETQ. Trimming cost V 4 bases and J 10 bases, with 9 bases left between them. This CDR3 has 12 residues.

V gene TRBV7-2 combines with J gene TRBJ2-1; D perhaps matches TRBD1 (6 bases). The ends were cut back, 2 bases at V and 10 bases at J, with 12 bases in the middle. This CDR3 spans 13 amino acids. Germline V gene data show CDR1 as SGHTA and CDR2 as FQGNSA. In nucleotides, the CDR3 is TGTGCCAGCAGCTTAAGACAGGAAGGGGAGCAGTTCTTC. Its translation: CASSLRQEGEQFF.

This clonotype was picked up a small number of times. V usage is TRBV20-1 and J usage is TRBJ1-2, with a tentative D call TRBD1 (5 bases). The CDR3 length is 13 residues. Trimming removed 5 bases at V and 2 bases at J, with 12 bases between. Germline V gene data show CDR1 as DFQATT and CDR2 as SNEGSKA (reference sequence). The CDR3 bases are TGCAGTGCTGACGACAGACCGAACTATGGCTACACCTTC. Protein: CSADDRPNYGYTF.

The table lists this clonotype with a few counts. This chain's CDR3 is CASGLTASHISNEQFF. CDR3 in DNA: TGTGCTAGTGGTTTGACTGCCTCCCACATCTCCAATGAGCAGTTCTTC. This chain links TRBV12-5 with TRBJ2-1; D is unresolved. From germline, CDR1 is LGHNT and CDR2 FRNRAP. The ends were cut back, 2 bases at V and 6 bases at J, with 17 bases in the middle. The CDR3 has 16 amino acids.

This clonotype showed up just a few times. The chain is built from TRBV12-3 or TRBV12-4 and TRBJ2-1; possibly TRBD2 for D (5 bases). The CDR3 runs 13 residues. Trimming took 5 bases from V and 11 from J, leaving 16 bases between them. In DNA, the CDR3 is TGTGCCAGCAGTACCAGGACTCCTAATAAGCAGTTCTTC. This gives the protein CASSTRTPNKQFF.

This clonotype was counted between two and nine times. The chain uses TRBV20-1 and TRBJ1-1; no reliable D call. CDR3 length: 14 amino acids. The germline gives CDR1 DFQATT, CDR2 SNEGSKA (reference sequence). The V end was cut by 1 base, the J end by 4 bases, with 13 bases between. CDR3 region: CSARGRAESTEAFF. The CDR3 nucleotides are TGCAGTGCTAGAGGGAGGGCCGAGAGCACTGAAGCTTTCTTT.

This clonotype was seen a handful of times. This chain connects TRBV3-1 to TRBJ2-1, with 14 bases fitting TRBD2. CDR3 length equals 19 residues. The germline V gene has CDR1 LGHDT and CDR2 YNNKEL (reference sequence). Trimming removed 4 bases from V and 10 bases from J; junction bases left unmatched: 18. The CDR3 protein is CASSRVTSGRADSTYEQFF. Written as DNA, the CDR3 is TGTGCCAGCAGCCGCGTGACTAGCGGGAGGGCCGATAGTACATACGAGCAGTTCTTC.

The CDR3, as DNA: TGTGCCAGCAGCTCTTCTGGCGGGAGGGCCCGTGAGCAGTACTTC. Translated: CASSSSGGRAREQYF. The chain couples TRBV7-6 to TRBJ2-7; 9 bases map to TRBD2. After removal of 4 bases from V and 7 bases from J, the junction contained 11 bases not matched to a gene. The CDR3 has 15 amino acids. Germline loops: CDR1 SGHVS, CDR2 FNYEAQ.

The chain couples TRBV20-1 to TRBJ2-1; D is uncertain. V lost 6 bases, J lost 7 bases, and 19 bases lay in between. The CDR3 runs to 14 residues. Germline CDR1 DFQATT, CDR2 SNEGSKA (reference sequence). CDR3 nucleotide sequence: TGCAGTGCGACCGAGGCGCGGAGTAGGAATGAGCAGTTCTTC. It yields the protein CSATEARSRNEQFF.